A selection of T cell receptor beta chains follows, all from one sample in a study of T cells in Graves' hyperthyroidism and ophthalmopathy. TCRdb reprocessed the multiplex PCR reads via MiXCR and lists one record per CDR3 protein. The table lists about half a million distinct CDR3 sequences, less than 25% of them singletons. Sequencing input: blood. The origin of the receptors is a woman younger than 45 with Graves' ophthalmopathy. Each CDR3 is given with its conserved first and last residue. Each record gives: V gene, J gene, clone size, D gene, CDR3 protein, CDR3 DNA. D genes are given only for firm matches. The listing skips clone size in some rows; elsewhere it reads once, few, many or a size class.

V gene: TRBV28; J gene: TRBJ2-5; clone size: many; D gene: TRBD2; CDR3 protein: CASTLGRGRGETQYF; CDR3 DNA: TGTGCCAGCACCTTGGGGCGGGGGAGGGGCGAGACCCAGTACTTC
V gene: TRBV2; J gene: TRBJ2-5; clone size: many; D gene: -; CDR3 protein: CATSKRTLGETQYF; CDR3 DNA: TGTGCCACCAGTAAGAGGACCCTGGGGGAGACCCAGTACTTC
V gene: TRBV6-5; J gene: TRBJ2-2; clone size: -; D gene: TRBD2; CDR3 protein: CASSSFVTSAPGELFF; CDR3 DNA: TGTGCCAGCAGTTCCTTTGTGACTAGCGCTCCCGGGGAGCTGTTTTTT
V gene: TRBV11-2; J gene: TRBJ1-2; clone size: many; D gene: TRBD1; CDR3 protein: CASSLYSGGYGYTF; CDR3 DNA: TGTGCCAGCAGCTTATACTCAGGGGGATATGGCTACACCTTC
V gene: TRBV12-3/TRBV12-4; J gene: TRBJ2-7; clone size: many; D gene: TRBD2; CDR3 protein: CASSMAGGGYEQYF; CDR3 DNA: TGTGCCAGCAGTATGGCGGGGGGGGGGTACGAGCAGTACTTC
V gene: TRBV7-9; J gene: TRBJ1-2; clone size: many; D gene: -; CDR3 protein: CASSYTGSYGYTF; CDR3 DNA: TGTGCCAGCAGCTACACAGGGTCCTATGGCTACACCTTC
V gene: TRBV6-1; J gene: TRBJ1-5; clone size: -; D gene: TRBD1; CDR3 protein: CASAGTESNQPQHF; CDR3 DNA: TGTGCCAGCGCAGGGACAGAGAGCAATCAGCCCCAGCATTTT
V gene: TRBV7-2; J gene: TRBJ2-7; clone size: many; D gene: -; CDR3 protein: CASSSLGTDPYEQYF; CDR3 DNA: TGTGCCAGCAGCTCCCTAGGGACGGATCCCTACGAGCAGTACTTC
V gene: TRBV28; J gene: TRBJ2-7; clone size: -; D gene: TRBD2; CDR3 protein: CASSSLRGGPTSYEQYF; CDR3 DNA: TGTGCCAGCAGTTCCCTGCGGGGGGGACCGACGTCCTACGAGCAGTACTTC
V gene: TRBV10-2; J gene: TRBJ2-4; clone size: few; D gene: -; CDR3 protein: CASTTGEENIQYF; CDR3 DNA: TGCGCCAGCACCACAGGGGAGGAAAACATTCAGTACTTC
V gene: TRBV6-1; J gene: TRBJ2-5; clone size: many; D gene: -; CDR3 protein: CASSEAGLQETQYF; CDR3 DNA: TGTGCCAGCAGTGAAGCTGGACTTCAAGAGACCCAGTACTTC
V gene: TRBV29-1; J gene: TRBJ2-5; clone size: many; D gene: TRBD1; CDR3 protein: CSVEAGTGDQPQETQYF; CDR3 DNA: TGCAGCGTTGAAGCCGGGACAGGGGACCAACCTCAAGAGACCCAGTACTTC
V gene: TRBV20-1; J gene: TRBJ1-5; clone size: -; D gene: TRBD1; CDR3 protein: CSARVPRTGGNQPQHF; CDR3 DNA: TGCAGTGCTAGAGTCCCCCGGACAGGGGGAAATCAGCCCCAGCATTTT
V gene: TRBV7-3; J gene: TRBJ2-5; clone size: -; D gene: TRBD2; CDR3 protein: CASSSHGAGGGETQYF; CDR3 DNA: TGTGCCAGCAGCTCCCACGGTGCGGGGGGCGGAGAGACCCAGTACTTC
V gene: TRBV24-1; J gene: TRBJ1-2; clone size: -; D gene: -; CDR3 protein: CATSDTNTGTIYGYTF; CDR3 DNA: TGTGCCACCAGTGATACAAACACCGGGACGATCTATGGCTACACCTTC
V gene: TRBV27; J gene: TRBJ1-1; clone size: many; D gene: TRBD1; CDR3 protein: CASQYTGGTEAFF; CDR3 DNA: TGTGCCAGCCAATATACAGGGGGCACTGAAGCTTTCTTT
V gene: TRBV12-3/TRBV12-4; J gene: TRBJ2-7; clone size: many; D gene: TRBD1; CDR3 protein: CASSPEQGSSYEQYF; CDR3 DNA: TGTGCCAGCAGTCCAGAACAGGGGAGCTCCTACGAGCAGTACTTC
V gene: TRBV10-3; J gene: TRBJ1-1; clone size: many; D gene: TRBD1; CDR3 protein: CAISTQGGKGAEAFF; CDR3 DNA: TGTGCCATCAGCACCCAGGGGGGGAAGGGCGCAGAAGCTTTCTTT
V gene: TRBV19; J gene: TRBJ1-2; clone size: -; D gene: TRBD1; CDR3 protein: CASSRQGSYYGYTF; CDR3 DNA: TGTGCCAGTAGTAGACAGGGGAGTTACTATGGCTACACCTTC
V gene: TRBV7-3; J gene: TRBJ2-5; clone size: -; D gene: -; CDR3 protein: CASSLTARERETQYF; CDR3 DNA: TGTGCCAGCAGCTTAACTGCTAGGGAAAGAGAGACCCAGTACTTC
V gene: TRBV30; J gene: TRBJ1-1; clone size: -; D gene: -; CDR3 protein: CAWKSGFEAFF; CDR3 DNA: TGTGCCTGGAAGTCAGGGTTTGAAGCTTTCTTT
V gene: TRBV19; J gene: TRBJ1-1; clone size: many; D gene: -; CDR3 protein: CASSGIERTEAFF; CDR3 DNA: TGTGCCAGTAGTGGAATTGAGCGCACTGAAGCTTTCTTT
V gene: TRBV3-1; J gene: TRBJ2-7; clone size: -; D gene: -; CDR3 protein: CASSQAGQGLYEQYF; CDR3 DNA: TGTGCCAGCAGCCAAGCGGGCCAGGGGCTCTACGAGCAGTACTTC
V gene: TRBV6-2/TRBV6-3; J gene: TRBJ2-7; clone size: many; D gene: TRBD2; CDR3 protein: CASSALAGEHYEQYF; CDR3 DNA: TGTGCCAGCAGCGCACTAGCGGGGGAACACTACGAGCAGTACTTC
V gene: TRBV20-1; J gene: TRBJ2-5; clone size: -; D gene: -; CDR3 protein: CSARTLLAVKSQETQYF; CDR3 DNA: TGCAGTGCTAGAACTCTATTGGCAGTCAAATCCCAAGAGACCCAGTACTTC
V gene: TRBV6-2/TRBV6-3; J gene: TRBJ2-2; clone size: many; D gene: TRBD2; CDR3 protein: CASSYSGIAGDTGELFF; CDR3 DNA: TGTGCCAGCAGTTACTCGGGGATAGCGGGCGACACCGGGGAGCTGTTTTTT
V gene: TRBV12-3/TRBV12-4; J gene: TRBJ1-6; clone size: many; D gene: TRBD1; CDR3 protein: CASSLARGKLSPLHF; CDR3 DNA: TGTGCCAGCAGTTTAGCCAGGGGGAAGTTGTCACCCCTCCACTTT
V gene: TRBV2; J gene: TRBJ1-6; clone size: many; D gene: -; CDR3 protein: CATKGESSYNSPLHF; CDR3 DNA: TGTGCCACCAAGGGGGAGAGCTCCTATAATTCACCCCTCCACTTT
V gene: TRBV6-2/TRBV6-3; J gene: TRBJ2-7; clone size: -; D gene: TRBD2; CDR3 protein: CASRAGTSVNEQYF; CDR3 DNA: TGTGCCAGCAGGGCCGGGACTAGCGTTAACGAGCAGTACTTC
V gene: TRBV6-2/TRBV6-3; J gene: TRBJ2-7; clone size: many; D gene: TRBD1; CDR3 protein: CASSYRQQGYEQYF; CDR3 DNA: TGTGCCAGCAGTTACCGACAACAGGGGTACGAGCAGTACTTC
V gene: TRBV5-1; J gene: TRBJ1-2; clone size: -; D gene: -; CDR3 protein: CASSLGAQVNYGYTF; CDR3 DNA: TGCGCCAGCAGCTTGGGGGCACAGGTCAACTATGGCTACACCTTC
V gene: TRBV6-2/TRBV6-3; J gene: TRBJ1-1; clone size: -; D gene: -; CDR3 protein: CASSDWMVGTEAFF; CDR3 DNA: TGTGCCAGCAGTGACTGGATGGTGGGCACTGAAGCTTTCTTT
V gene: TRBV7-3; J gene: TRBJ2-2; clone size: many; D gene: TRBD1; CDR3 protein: CASSRTGANTGELFF; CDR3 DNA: TGTGCCAGCAGTCGAACAGGGGCGAACACCGGGGAGCTGTTTTTT
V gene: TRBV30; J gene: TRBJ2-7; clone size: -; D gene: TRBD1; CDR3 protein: CAWRGTGSHYEQYF; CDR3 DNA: TGTGCCTGGAGGGGGACAGGGAGTCACTACGAGCAGTACTTC
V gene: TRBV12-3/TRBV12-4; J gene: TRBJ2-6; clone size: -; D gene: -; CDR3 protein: CVSSLVATGIVLTF; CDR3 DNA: TGTGTCAGCAGTTTAGTAGCTACGGGCATCGTCCTGACTTTC
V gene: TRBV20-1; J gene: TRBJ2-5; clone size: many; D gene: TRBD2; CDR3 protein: CSAETSGSQETQYF; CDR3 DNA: TGCAGTGCGGAAACTAGCGGGAGTCAAGAGACCCAGTACTTC
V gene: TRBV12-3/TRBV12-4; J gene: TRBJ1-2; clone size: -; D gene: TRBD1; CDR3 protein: CASSNLGGTGDYYGYTF; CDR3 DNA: TGTGCCAGCAGCAATCTGGGGGGGACAGGGGACTACTATGGCTACACCTTC
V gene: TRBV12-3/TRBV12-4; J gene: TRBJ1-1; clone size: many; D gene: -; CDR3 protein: CASSRRQNTEAFF; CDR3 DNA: TGTGCCAGCAGCCGCAGGCAGAACACTGAAGCTTTCTTT
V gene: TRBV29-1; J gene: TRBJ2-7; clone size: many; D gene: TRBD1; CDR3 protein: CSVRGQGLEQYF; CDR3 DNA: TGCAGCGTTCGGGGACAGGGCCTCGAGCAGTACTTC